This TCR beta chain originates from a study of cytomegalovirus exposure and HLA in healthy donors. Points from the study as a whole: In a later analysis, approximately 18,000 TCR beta sequences were associated with HLA alleles at 0.05 false discovery rate.

Comment on this clone: The antigen remains unidentified.

There are 14 residues in the CDR3. Trimming removed 4 bases from V and 2 bases from J, with 13 bases in between. CDR1 SGHRS and CDR2 YFSETQ come from the germline V gene. Both 60 Vbeta primers and 13 Jbeta primers went into the PCR. Authors' data handling: Later, tens of millions of unique TCR beta chains were counted in an analysis, and around 11 million of them were shared. Clones were read by immunoSEQ multiplex PCR, and TCRdb kept only the in-frame ones, dropping some. That table supplies the V and J calls and clone size; D and trimming were determined from the DNA. In the table there are roughly 200,000 clones, approximately 86% of which are singletons.

The sample consisted of PBMCs. The chain combines TRBV5-1 with TRBJ2-7; a weak D match, TRBD1 (6 bases). This TCR was sampled from a woman in her twenties or thirties in good health and CMV-seronegative. The chain's CDR3 is CASSPTGTTYEQYF. For the CDR3, the DNA is TGCGCCAGCAGCCCCACCGGGACAACCTACGAGCAGTACTTC.